The text below deals with one T cell receptor (beta chain). The CDR3 contains 15 residues. V lost 4 bases, J lost 0 bases, and 11 bases lay in between. The germline V gene has CDR1 SGDLS and CDR2 YYNGEE. The data stem from a study of blood T cell repertoires in COVID-19. Background on the study: T cells, B-cell-depleted T cells, or PBMCs supplied cDNA or gDNA.

The data were produced by immunoSEQ multiplex PCR, yet TCRdb's version contains in-frame clones alone and is incomplete. The sample lists tens of thousands of clones; 70% to 85% were seen once. The specimen sequenced was peripheral blood. This receptor was obtained from an elderly man with COVID-19, enrolled during active disease. This chain joins TRBV9 and TRBJ1-3; tentative D call: TRBD1 (6 bases). The CDR3 is CASSQDSFSGNTIYF. The CDR3 coding sequence is TGTGCCAGCAGCCAGGACAGCTTCTCTGGAAACACCATATATTTT. Based on the CDR3 plus reference TRBV9 and TRBJ1-3, the full variable domain is DSGVTQTPKHLITATGQRVTLRCSPRSGDLSVYWYQQSLDQGLQFLIQYYNGEERAKGNILERFSAQQFPDLHSELNLSSLELGDSALYFCASSQDSFSGNTIYFGEGSWLTVV.